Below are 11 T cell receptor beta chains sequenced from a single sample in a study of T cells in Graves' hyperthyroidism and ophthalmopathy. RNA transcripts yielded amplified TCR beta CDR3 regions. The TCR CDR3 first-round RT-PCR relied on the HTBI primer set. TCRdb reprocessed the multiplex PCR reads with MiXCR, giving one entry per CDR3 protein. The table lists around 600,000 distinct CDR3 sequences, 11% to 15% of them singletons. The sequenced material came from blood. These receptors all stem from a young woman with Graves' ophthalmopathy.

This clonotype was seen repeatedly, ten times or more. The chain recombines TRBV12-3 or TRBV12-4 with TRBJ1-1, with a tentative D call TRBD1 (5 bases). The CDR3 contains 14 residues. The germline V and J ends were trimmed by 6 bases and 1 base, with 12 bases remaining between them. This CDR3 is CASSQGHSNTEAFF. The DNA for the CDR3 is TGTGCCAGCAGCCAAGGACACTCGAACACTGAAGCTTTCTTT.

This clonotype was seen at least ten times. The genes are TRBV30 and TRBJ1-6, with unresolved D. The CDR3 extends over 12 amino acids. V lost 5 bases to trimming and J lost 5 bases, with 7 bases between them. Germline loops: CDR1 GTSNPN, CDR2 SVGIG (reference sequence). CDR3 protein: CAWVMNNSPLHF. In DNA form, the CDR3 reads TGTGCCTGGGTCATGAATAATTCACCCCTCCACTTT. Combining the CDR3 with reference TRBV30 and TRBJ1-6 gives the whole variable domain SQTIHQWPATLVQPVGSPLSLECTVEGTSNPNLYWYRQAAGRGLQLLFYSVGIGQISSEVPQNLSASRPQDRQFILSSKKLLLSDSGFYLCAWVMNNSPLHFGNGTRLTVT.

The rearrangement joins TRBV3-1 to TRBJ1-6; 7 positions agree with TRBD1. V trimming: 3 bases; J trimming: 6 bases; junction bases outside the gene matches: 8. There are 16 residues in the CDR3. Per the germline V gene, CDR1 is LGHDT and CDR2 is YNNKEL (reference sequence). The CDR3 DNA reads TGTGCCAGCAGCCACCAGGGACAGACTTTTAATTCACCCCTCCACTTT. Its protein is CASSHQGQTFNSPLHF.

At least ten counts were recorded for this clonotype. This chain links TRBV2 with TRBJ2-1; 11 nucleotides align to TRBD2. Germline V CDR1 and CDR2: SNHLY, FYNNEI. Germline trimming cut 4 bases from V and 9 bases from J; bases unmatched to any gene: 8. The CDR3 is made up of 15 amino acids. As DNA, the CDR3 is TGTGCCAGCAGTGCCTCGCTAGCGGGAGGAGGTGAGCAGTTCTTC. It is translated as CASSASLAGGGEQFF.

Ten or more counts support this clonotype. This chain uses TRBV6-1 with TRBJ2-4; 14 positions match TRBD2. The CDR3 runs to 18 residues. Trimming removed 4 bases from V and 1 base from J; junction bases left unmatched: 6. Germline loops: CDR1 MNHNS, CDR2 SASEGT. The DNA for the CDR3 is TGTGCCAGCAGTGCGACTAGCGGGAGGGCGATTGCCAAAAACATTCAGTACTTC. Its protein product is CASSATSGRAIAKNIQYF.

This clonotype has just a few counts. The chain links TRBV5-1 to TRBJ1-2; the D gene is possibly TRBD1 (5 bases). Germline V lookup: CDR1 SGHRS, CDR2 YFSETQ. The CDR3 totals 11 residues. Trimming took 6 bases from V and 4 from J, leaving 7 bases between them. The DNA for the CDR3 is TGCGCCAGCACCGACAGCTATGGCTACACCTTC. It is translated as CASTDSYGYTF.

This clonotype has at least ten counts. The CDR3: CASSFGEVWRGGAYEQYF. The CDR3 coding sequence is TGTGCCAGCAGTTTCGGCGAGGTTTGGCGGGGTGGTGCCTACGAGCAGTACTTC. The V and J genes are TRBV12-3 or TRBV12-4 and TRBJ2-7; D might be TRBD2 (6 bases). The length of the CDR3 is 18 residues. V lost 3 bases to trimming and J lost 2 bases, with 23 bases between them.

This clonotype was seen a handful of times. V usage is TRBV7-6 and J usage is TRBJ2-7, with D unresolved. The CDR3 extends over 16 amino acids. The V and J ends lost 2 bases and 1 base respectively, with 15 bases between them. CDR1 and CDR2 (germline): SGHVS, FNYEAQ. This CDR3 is CASSLIDMGGSYEQYF. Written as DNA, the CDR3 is TGTGCCAGCAGCTTAATAGATATGGGTGGATCCTACGAGCAGTACTTC.

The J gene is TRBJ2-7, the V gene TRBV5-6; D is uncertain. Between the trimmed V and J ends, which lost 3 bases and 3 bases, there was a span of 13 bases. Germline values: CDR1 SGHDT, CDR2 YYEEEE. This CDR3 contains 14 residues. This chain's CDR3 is CASSSVAYLYEQYF. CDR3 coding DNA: TGTGCCAGCAGCTCGGTTGCGTATCTCTACGAGCAGTACTTC.

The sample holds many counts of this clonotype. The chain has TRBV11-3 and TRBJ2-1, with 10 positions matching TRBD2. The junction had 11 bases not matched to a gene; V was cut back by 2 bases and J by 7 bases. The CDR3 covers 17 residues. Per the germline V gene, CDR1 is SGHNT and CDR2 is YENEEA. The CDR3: CASSLMGLAGGRNEQFF. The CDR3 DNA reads TGTGCCAGCAGCTTAATGGGGTTAGCGGGAGGAAGGAATGAGCAGTTCTTC.

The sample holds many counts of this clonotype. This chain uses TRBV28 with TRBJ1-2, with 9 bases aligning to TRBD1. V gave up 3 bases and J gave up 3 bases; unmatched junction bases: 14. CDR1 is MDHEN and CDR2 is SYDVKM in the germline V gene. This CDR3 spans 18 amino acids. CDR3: CASSFSGPGQGEDYGYTF. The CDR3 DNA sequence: TGTGCCAGCAGTTTTTCCGGCCCGGGACAGGGAGAGGACTATGGCTACACCTTC.